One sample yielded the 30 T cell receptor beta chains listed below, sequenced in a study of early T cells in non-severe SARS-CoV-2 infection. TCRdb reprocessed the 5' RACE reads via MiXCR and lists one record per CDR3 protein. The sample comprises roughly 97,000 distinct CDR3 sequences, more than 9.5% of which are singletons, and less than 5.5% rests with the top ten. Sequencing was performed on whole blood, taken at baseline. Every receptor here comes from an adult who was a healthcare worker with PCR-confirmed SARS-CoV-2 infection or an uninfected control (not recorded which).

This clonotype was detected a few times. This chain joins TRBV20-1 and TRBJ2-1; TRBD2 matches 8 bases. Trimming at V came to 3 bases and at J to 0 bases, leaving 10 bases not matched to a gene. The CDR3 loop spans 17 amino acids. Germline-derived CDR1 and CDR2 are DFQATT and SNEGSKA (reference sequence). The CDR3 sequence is CSASPSFGGASYNEQFF. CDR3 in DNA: TGCAGTGCTAGCCCTTCTTTCGGGGGGGCCTCCTACAATGAGCAGTTCTTC.

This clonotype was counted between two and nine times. The CDR3 nucleotides read TGTGCCAGCAGTGAACCCCCGGTGGATACGCAGTATTTT. It translates to CASSEPPVDTQYF. This chain links TRBV6-1 with TRBJ2-3; D is unclear. Germline V gene sequence: CDR1 MNHNS, CDR2 SASEGT. This CDR3 has 13 residues. The V end was cut by 2 bases, the J end by 6 bases, with 9 bases between.

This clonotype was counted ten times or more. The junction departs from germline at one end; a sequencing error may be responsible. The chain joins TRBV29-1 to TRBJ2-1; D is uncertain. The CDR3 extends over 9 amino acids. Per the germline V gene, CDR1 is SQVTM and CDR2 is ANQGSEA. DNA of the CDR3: TGCAGCGTACACAACGAGCAGTTCTTC. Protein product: CSVHNEQFF.

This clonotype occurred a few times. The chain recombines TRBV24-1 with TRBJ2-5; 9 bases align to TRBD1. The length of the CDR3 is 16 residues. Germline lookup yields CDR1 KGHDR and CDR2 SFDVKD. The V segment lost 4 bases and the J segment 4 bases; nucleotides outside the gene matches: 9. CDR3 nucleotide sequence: TGTGCCACCAGTGACGAATCACAGGGGGCAGGAGAGACCCAGTACTTC. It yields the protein CATSDESQGAGETQYF.

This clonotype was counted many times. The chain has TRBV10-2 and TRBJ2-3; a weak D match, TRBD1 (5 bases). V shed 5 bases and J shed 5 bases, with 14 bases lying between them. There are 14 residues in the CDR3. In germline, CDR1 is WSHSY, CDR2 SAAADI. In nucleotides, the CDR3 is TGCGCCAGCAGTCCTCAGGGAAGGGGAGATACGCAGTATTTT. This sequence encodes CASSPQGRGDTQYF.

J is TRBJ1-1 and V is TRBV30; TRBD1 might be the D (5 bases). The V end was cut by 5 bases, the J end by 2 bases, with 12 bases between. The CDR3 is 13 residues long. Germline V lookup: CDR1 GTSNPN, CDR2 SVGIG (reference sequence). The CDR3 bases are TGTGCCTGGGACCCGGGGGAAAACACTGAAGCTTTCTTT. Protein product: CAWDPGENTEAFF.

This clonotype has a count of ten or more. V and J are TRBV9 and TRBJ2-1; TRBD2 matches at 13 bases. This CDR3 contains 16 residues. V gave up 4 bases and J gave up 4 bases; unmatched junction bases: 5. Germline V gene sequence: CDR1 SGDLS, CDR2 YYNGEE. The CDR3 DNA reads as TGTGCCAGCAGCAGGACTAGCGGGAGTCTATACAATGAGCAGTTCTTC. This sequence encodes CASSRTSGSLYNEQFF. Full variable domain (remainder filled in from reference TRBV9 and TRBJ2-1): DSGVTQTPKHLITATGQRVTLRCSPRSGDLSVYWYQQSLDQGLQFLIQYYNGEERAKGNILERFSAQQFPDLHSELNLSSLELGDSALYFCASSRTSGSLYNEQFFGPGTRLTVL.

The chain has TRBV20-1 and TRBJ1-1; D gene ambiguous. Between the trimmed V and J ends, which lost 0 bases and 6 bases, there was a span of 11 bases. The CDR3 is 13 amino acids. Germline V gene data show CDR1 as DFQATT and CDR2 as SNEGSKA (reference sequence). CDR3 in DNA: TGCAGTGCTAGAGATCCAGGTCGCGCTGAAGCTTTCTTT. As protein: CSARDPGRAEAFF.

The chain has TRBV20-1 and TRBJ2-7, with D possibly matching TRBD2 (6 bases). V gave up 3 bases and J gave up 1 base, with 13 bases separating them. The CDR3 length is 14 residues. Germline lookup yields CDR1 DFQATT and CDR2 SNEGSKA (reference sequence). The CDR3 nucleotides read TGCAGTGCTAGCCCCTTAGGGACTTCCTACGAGCAGTACTTC. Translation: CSASPLGTSYEQYF.

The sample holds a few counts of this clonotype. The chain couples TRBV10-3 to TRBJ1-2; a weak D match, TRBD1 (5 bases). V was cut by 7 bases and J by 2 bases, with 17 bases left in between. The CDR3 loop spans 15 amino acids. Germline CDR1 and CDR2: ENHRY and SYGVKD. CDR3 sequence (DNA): TGTGCCATCAACTCGGGGCAGGCGGGAAACTATGGCTACACCTTC. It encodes CAINSGQAGNYGYTF.

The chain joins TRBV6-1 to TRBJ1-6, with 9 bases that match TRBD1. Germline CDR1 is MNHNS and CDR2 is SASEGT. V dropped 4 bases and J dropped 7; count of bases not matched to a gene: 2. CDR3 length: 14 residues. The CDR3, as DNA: TGTGCCAGCAGTGGACAGGGGGGGAATTCACCCCTCCACTTT. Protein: CASSGQGGNSPLHF.

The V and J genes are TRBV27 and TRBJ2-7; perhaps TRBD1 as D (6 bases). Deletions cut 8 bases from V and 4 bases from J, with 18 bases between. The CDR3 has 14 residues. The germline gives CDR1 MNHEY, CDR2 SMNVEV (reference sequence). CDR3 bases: TGTGCCAGCGCTCAGCAAGGGACACCTTACGAGCAGTACTTC. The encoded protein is CASAQQGTPYEQYF.

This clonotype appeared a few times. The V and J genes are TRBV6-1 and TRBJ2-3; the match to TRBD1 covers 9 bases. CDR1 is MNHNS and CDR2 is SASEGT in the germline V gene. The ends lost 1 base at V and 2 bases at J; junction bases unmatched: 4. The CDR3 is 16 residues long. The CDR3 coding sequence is TGTGCCAGCAGTGAAGAGGACAGGGGCTTCACAGATACGCAGTATTTT. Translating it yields CASSEEDRGFTDTQYF.

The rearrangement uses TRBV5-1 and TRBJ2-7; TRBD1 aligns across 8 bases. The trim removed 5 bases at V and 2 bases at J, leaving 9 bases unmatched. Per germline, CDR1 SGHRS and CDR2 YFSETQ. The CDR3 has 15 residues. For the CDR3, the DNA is TGCGCCAGCAGACCGAGACAGGGGCGCCCCTACGAGCAGTACTTC. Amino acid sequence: CASRPRQGRPYEQYF.

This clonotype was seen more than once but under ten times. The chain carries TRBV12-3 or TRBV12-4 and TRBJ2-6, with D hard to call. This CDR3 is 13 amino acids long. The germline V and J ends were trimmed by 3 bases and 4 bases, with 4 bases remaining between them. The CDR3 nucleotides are TGTGCCAGCAGTTTTGGGGGGGCCAACGTCCTGACTTTC. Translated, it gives CASSFGGANVLTF.

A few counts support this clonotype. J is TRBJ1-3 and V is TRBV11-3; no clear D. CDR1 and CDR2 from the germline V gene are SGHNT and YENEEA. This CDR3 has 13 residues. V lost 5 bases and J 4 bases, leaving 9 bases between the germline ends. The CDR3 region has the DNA TGTGCCAGCAGCCCCTCTGGAGGAAACACCATATATTTT. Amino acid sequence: CASSPSGGNTIYF.

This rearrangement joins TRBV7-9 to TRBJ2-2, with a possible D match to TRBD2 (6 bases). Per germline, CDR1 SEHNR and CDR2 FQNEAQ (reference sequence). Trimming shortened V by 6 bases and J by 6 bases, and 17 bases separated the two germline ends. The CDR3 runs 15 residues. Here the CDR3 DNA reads TGTGCCAGCAGACCCATTTTTCGGGAGTCCGGGGAGCTGTTTTTT. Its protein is CASRPIFRESGELFF.

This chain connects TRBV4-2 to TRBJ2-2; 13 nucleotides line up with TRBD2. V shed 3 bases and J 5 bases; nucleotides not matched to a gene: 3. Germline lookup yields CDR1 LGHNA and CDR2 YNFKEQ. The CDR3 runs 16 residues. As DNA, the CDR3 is TGTGCCAGCAGCCAGCCGGGACTAGCGGGGACCGGGGAGCTGTTTTTT. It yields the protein CASSQPGLAGTGELFF.

The CDR3 region has the DNA TGCGCCAGCAGCTTGGGGTCTAGCGGATTCACAGATACGCAGTATTTT. Translated: CASSLGSSGFTDTQYF. The rearrangement uses TRBV5-1 and TRBJ2-3, with 7 bases identical to TRBD2. Germline V gene lookup returns CDR1 SGHRS and CDR2 YFSETQ. V trimming: 0 bases; J trimming: 2 bases; junction bases outside the gene matches: 6. The CDR3 runs to 16 residues.

The CDR3 region is CASSPGPGELFF. Here the CDR3 DNA reads TGTGCCAGCAGCCCCGGTCCCGGGGAGCTGTTTTTT. This rearrangement joins TRBV7-3 to TRBJ2-2; D gene unclear. Trimming stripped 5 bases from V and 6 bases from J, with 7 bases between. Germline loops: CDR1 SGHTA, CDR2 FQGTGA. The CDR3 is made up of 12 amino acids. Full variable domain (missing parts from reference TRBV7-3 and TRBJ2-2): GAGVSQTPSNKVTEKGKYVELRCDPISGHTALYWYRQSLGQGPEFLIYFQGTGAADDSGLPNDRFFAVRPEGSVSTLKIQRTERGDSAVYLCASSPGPGELFFGEGSRLTVL.

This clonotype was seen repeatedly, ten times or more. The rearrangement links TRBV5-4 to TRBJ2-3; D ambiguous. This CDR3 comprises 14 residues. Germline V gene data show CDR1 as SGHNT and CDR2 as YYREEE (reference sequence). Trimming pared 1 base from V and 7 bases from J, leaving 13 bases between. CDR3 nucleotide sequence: TGTGCCAGCAGCTTGCCTGGCTCGCCAAATACGCAGTATTTT. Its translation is CASSLPGSPNTQYF.

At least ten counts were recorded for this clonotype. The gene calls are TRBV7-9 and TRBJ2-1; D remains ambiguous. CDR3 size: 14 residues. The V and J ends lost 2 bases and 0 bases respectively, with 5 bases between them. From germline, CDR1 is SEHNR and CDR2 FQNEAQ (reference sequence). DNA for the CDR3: TGTGCCAGCAGCTTAACCAGCTCCTACAATGAGCAGTTCTTC. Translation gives CASSLTSSYNEQFF.

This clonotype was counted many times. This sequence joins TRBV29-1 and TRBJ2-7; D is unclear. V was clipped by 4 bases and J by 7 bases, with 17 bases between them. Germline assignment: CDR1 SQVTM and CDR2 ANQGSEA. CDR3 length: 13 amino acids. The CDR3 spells CSVAQGLSREQYF. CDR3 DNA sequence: TGCAGCGTTGCACAAGGCCTCTCCCGGGAGCAGTACTTC.

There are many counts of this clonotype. The CDR3 coding sequence is TGTGCCAGTGATAGCGGGAGCCTGAATTCCTACGAGCAGTACTTC. This translates into CASDSGSLNSYEQYF. J is TRBJ2-7 and V is TRBV7-9; 9 bases agree with TRBD2. The germline V gene encodes CDR1 SEHNR and CDR2 FQNEAQ (reference sequence). The CDR3 length is 15 residues. Unmatched junction bases numbered 10, after V lost 9 bases and J lost 1 base.

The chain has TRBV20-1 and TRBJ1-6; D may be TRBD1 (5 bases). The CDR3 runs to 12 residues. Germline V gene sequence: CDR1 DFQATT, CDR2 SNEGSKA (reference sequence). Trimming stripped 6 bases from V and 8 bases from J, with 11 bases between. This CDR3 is CSAPRGDSPLHF. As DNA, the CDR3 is TGCAGTGCCCCGAGAGGGGATTCACCCCTCCACTTT.

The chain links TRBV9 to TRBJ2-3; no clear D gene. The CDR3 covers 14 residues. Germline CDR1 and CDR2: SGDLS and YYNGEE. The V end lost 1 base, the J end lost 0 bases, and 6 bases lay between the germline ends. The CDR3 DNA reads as TGTGCCAGCAGCGTAAGTGGGAGCACAGATACGCAGTATTTT. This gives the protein CASSVSGSTDTQYF.

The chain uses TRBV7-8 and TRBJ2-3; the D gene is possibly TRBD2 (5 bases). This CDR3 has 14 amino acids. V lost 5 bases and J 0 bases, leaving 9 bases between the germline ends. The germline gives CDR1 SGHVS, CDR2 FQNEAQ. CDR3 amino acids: CASSKLDSTDTQYF. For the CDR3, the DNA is TGTGCCAGCAGCAAACTAGACAGCACAGATACGCAGTATTTT.

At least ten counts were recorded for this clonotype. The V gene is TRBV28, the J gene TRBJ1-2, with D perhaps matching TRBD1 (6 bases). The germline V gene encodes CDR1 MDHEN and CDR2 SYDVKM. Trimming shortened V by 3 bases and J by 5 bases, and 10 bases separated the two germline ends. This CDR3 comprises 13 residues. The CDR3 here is CASSFLTGYGYTF. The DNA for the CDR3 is TGTGCCAGCAGTTTCCTGACAGGTTATGGCTACACCTTC.

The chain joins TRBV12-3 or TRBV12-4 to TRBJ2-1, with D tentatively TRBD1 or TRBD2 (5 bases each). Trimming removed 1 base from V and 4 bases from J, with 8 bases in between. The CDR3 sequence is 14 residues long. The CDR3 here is CASSLGGGYNEQFF. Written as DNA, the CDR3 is TGTGCCAGCAGTTTAGGGGGCGGGTACAATGAGCAGTTCTTC.

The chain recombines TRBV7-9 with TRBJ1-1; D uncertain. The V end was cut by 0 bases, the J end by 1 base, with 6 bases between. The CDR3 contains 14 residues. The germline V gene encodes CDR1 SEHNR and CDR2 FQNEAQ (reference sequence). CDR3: CASSLAVKNTEAFF. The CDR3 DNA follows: TGTGCCAGCAGCTTAGCCGTCAAGAACACTGAAGCTTTCTTT.